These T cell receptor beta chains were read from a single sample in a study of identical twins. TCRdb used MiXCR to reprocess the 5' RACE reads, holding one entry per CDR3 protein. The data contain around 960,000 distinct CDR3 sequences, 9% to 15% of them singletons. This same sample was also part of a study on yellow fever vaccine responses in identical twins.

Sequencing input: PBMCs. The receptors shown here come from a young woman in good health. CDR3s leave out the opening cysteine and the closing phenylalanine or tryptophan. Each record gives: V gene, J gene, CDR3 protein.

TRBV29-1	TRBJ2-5	SVGTGREGTQY
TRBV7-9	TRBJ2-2	ASSLGWTGENTGELF
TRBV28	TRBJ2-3	ASTLAGIPDTQY
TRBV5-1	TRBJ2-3	ASSLERGTDTQY
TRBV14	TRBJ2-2	ASSLKATSIAGELF
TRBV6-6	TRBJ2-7	ASSYSNRGQY
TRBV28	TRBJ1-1	ASSLPSTVRTEAF
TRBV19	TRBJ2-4	ASSIRTGAKNIQY
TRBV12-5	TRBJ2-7	ASGFLYNEQY
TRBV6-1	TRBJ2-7	ASRGAISYEQY
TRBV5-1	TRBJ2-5	ASSLGTIPGGQQETQY
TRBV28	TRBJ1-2	ASTEGGPYGYT
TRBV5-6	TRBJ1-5	ASSLGQSYSNQPQH
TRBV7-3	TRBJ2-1	ASSLWGTAVSNEQF
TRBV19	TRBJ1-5	ASSIRGGWQPQH
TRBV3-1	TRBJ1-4	ASSQALTGPGEKLF
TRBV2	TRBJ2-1	ASSEPGPLYNEQF
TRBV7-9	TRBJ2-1	ASSPSGGTNEQF
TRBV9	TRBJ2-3	ASSGRGAGADTQY
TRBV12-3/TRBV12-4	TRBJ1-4	ASAKVEKLF